These 32 T cell receptor beta chains share one sample of origin, sequenced in a study of T cell repertoires in cytomegalovirus infection. Their target antigens are unknown. Using its own MiXCR run on the reads, TCRdb lists one record per CDR3 protein. The table shows about 500,000 distinct CDR3 sequences, with 30% to 40% occurring only once. The starting material was cultured PBMCs, obtained from culture after CMV antigen stimulation. Receptor source: a human donor in good health (CMV status not recorded). Some clones in this sample may be carry-over from other donors' samples.

The J gene is TRBJ2-3, the V gene TRBV28; D might be TRBD2 (5 bases). The CDR3 sequence is 15 residues long. The germline V and J ends were trimmed by 3 bases and 2 bases, with 12 bases remaining between them. Germline loops: CDR1 MDHEN, CDR2 SYDVKM. The CDR3 region is CASSLIERSTDTQYF. CDR3 nucleotide sequence: TGTGCCAGCAGTTTGATCGAGCGGTCCACAGATACGCAGTATTTT.

The DNA for the CDR3 is TGCGCCAGCAGCCAAGATTTGGACACCGGGGAGCTGTTTTTT. Its protein product is CASSQDLDTGELFF. The rearrangement joins TRBV4-3 to TRBJ2-2; D call uncertain. Germline V gene lookup returns CDR1 LGHNA and CDR2 YSLEER. The CDR3 covers 14 residues. The V end lost 0 bases, the J end lost 3 bases, and 5 bases lay between the germline ends.

The chain recombines TRBV11-2 with TRBJ2-7, with D possibly being TRBD1 (5 bases). Deletions cut 3 bases from V and 3 bases from J, with 15 bases between. CDR3 length: 15 amino acids. Germline CDR1 and CDR2: SGHAT and FQNNGV. CDR3 bases: TGTGCCAGCAGCTTTACCCGGCAGGGCCACTACGAGCAGTACTTC. Encoded protein: CASSFTRQGHYEQYF.

The gene calls are TRBV12-3 or TRBV12-4 and TRBJ1-2; no clear D. CDR3 length equals 14 residues. Trimming shortened V by 6 bases and J by 3 bases, and 14 bases separated the two germline ends. The DNA of the CDR3 is TGTGCCAGCAGCTTACGGACCCGATACTATGGCTACACCTTC. Translation gives CASSLRTRYYGYTF.

This sequence joins TRBV28 and TRBJ1-2; no firm D call. Per germline, CDR1 MDHEN and CDR2 SYDVKM. Trimming removed 5 bases at V and 10 bases at J, with 20 bases between. The CDR3 is 14 residues long. The CDR3 is CASSIRPGHADYTF. CDR3 sequence (DNA): TGTGCCAGCAGTATCCGCCCGGGCCATGCGGACTACACCTTC.

This clonotype came up a few times. The V gene is TRBV27, the J gene TRBJ1-1; possible D gene TRBD1, 5 bases. The CDR3 is 16 residues long. CDR1 and CDR2 from the germline V gene are MNHEY and SMNVEV (reference sequence). Trimming removed 3 bases at V and 5 bases at J, with 19 bases between. As DNA, the CDR3 is TGTGCCAGCAGTTTCATTTATCAGGGAATAGAAACTGAAGCTTTCTTT. This translates into CASSFIYQGIETEAFF.

This sequence joins TRBV27 and TRBJ2-5; 10 positions match TRBD1. Unmatched junction bases numbered 8, after V lost 6 bases and J lost 4 bases. This CDR3 contains 15 residues. Looked up from germline, CDR1 is MNHEY and CDR2 is SMNVEV (reference sequence). The CDR3 DNA reads TGTGCCAGCAGCGGGGACAGGGGTCAACGAGAGACCCAGTACTTC. Translating it yields CASSGDRGQRETQYF.

J is TRBJ2-5 and V is TRBV5-6, with 12 bases matching TRBD2. The germline V gene has CDR1 SGHDT and CDR2 YYEEEE. This CDR3 comprises 17 residues. J was trimmed by 1 base and V by 2 bases; bases with no gene match: 6. The CDR3 sequence is CASSFLLAGGIQETQYF. The CDR3 nucleotides read TGTGCCAGCAGCTTCCTACTAGCGGGAGGAATCCAAGAGACCCAGTACTTC.

V usage is TRBV3-1 and J usage is TRBJ2-3, with D unclear. The CDR3 loop spans 15 amino acids. Deletions cut 4 bases from V and 1 base from J, with 12 bases between. Germline CDR1 and CDR2: LGHDT and YNNKEL (reference sequence). CDR3 residues: CASSPIAGRTDTQYF. The CDR3 nucleotides read TGTGCCAGCAGCCCTATCGCAGGACGCACAGATACGCAGTATTTT.

The chain links TRBV29-1 to TRBJ2-1; 7 bases fit TRBD2. In germline, CDR1 is SQVTM, CDR2 ANQGSEA. The CDR3 consists of 14 residues. The trim removed 7 bases at V and 6 bases at J, leaving 12 bases unmatched. The CDR3 coding sequence is TGCAGCGCTCCGAAGCGGGAAGAGTTCAATGAGCAGTTCTTC. This translates into CSAPKREEFNEQFF.

V gene TRBV6-1 combines with J gene TRBJ1-2; TRBD1 aligns across 11 bases. Germline V lookup: CDR1 MNHNS, CDR2 SASEGT. V lost 5 bases, J lost 1 base, and 12 bases stayed unmatched. This CDR3 comprises 18 residues. The CDR3 DNA is TGTGCCAGCAGTACCCGGGACAGGGGGAACCTTCGTAACTATGGCTACACCTTC. This translates into CASSTRDRGNLRNYGYTF.

The V gene is TRBV6-8, the J gene TRBJ2-3; D is possibly TRBD2 (6 bases). Trimming shortened V by 6 bases and J by 7 bases, and 23 bases separated the two germline ends. Germline CDR1 MNHGY, CDR2 SAAAGT. The CDR3 runs to 16 residues. DNA of the CDR3: TGTGCCAGCAGACCGCGGGGTGGAGGATGGAGAAATACGCAGTATTTT. Translation gives CASRPRGGGWRNTQYF.

This clonotype has just a few counts. The genes are TRBV11-3 and TRBJ2-5; D ambiguous. The ends were cut back, 5 bases at V and 2 bases at J, with 12 bases in the middle. CDR1 and CDR2 (germline): SGHNT, YENEEA. CDR3 length: 14 amino acids. In DNA, the CDR3 is TGTGCCAGCAGCAAAAGTCATGGACAAGAGACCCAGTACTTC. Translated: CASSKSHGQETQYF.

The genes are TRBV2 and TRBJ2-4; possibly TRBD2 for D (5 bases). V was shortened by 5 bases and J by 7 bases, with 12 bases between the two germline ends. Looked up from germline, CDR1 is SNHLY and CDR2 is FYNNEI. The CDR3 consists of 13 residues. CDR3: CASSIDSGNIQYF. The CDR3 DNA reads as TGTGCCAGCAGTATTGACTCGGGGAACATTCAGTACTTC. The whole variable domain, remainder taken from reference TRBV2 and TRBJ2-4, is EPEVTQTPSHQVTQMGQEVILRCVPISNHLYFYWYRQILGQKVEFLVSFYNNEISEKSEIFDDQFSVERPDGSNFTLKIRSTKLEDSAMYFCASSIDSGNIQYFGAGTRLSVL.

The rearrangement joins TRBV27 to TRBJ1-1; possibly TRBD1 for D (5 bases). The CDR3 is 14 residues long. The V and J ends lost 4 bases and 1 base respectively, with 10 bases between them. Germline CDR1 reads MNHEY; CDR2 reads SMNVEV (reference sequence). Written as DNA, the CDR3 is TGTGCCAGCAGTTACGGACACCGGAACACTGAAGCTTTCTTT. It encodes CASSYGHRNTEAFF.

This clonotype was seen at least ten times. This chain joins TRBV7-2 and TRBJ2-5, with a tentative D call TRBD2 (6 bases). CDR1 and CDR2 from the germline V gene are SGHTA and FQGNSA. Trimming took 6 bases from V and 6 from J, leaving 14 bases between them. This CDR3 spans 13 amino acids. The CDR3 reads CASSISGQKTQYF. The CDR3 DNA sequence: TGTGCCAGCAGTATTAGCGGTCAGAAGACCCAGTACTTC.

In DNA, the CDR3 is TGTGCCAGCAGCCCACCCGGGGCAGGACTCCACTTT. Translating it yields CASSPPGAGLHF. This chain joins TRBV7-6 and TRBJ1-6; maybe TRBD1 (5 bases). The V gene lost 5 bases and the J gene lost 16 bases, with 15 bases spanning the gap. This CDR3 spans 12 amino acids. Germline V gene data show CDR1 as SGHVS and CDR2 as FNYEAQ.

This clonotype has only a few counts. V usage is TRBV7-2 and J usage is TRBJ2-5; 14 bases are a match to TRBD2. There are 16 residues in the CDR3. J was trimmed by 5 bases and V by 2 bases; bases with no gene match: 4. Germline V gene lookup returns CDR1 SGHTA and CDR2 FQGNSA. The CDR3: CASSLSGLAGVETQYF. Written as DNA, the CDR3 is TGTGCCAGCAGCTTATCGGGACTAGCGGGAGTGGAGACCCAGTACTTC.

This clonotype has more than one count but fewer than ten. J is TRBJ2-7 and V is TRBV4-1, with TRBD2 matching over 7 bases. This CDR3 contains 15 residues. The germline CDR1 and CDR2 sequences are MGHRA and YSYEKL. After removal of 1 base from V and 4 bases from J, the junction contained 7 bases not matched to a gene. Written as DNA, the CDR3 is TGCGCCAGCAGCCAAGCTCTGGCGGGAGTGTACGAGCAGTACTTC. Protein product: CASSQALAGVYEQYF.

This chain joins TRBV29-1 and TRBJ1-3; no firm D call. Per germline, CDR1 SQVTM and CDR2 ANQGSEA. V gave up 7 bases and J gave up 0 bases, with 4 bases separating them. This CDR3 spans 11 amino acids. The CDR3 DNA reads TGCAGCGGGGGCTCTGGAAACACCATATATTTT. This translates into CSGGSGNTIYF.

This clonotype was observed many times. The genes are TRBV7-9 and TRBJ2-5; a possible D gene is TRBD2 (6 bases). The V gene lost 5 bases and the J gene lost 1 base, with 20 bases spanning the gap. Per germline, CDR1 SEHNR and CDR2 FQNEAQ (reference sequence). The CDR3 length is 17 residues. CDR3 amino acids: CASSRLYPTSRQETQYF. The CDR3 nucleotides are TGTGCCAGCAGCCGGTTATACCCAACTAGCCGCCAAGAGACCCAGTACTTC. Complete variable domain (other parts from reference TRBV7-9 and TRBJ2-5): DTGVSQNPRHKITKRGQNVTFRCDPISEHNRLYWYRQTLGQGPEFLTYFQNEAQLEKSRLLSDRFSAERPKGSFSTLEIQRTEQGDSAMYLCASSRLYPTSRQETQYFGPGTRLLVL.

This clonotype turned up a few times. The chain uses TRBV6-5 and TRBJ2-1, with D possibly being TRBD1 (6 bases). V was pared by 4 bases and J by 2 bases, with 12 bases between. CDR3 length: 15 residues. Germline V gene data show CDR1 as MNHEY and CDR2 as SVGAGI. The CDR3 loop is CASSLTGGTYNEQFF. CDR3 in DNA: TGTGCCAGCAGTTTGACAGGTGGCACCTACAATGAGCAGTTCTTC.

In its sample, this clonotype was seen a few times. This sequence joins TRBV7-9 and TRBJ1-3; no reliable D call. CDR1 and CDR2 (germline): SEHNR, FQNEAQ (reference sequence). The V and J ends lost 5 bases and 4 bases respectively, with 15 bases between them. This CDR3 contains 15 residues. In nucleotides, the CDR3 is TGTGCCAGCAGCCTCCGGGGTACTACGGGAAACACCATATATTTT. This encodes CASSLRGTTGNTIYF.

This clonotype was detected many times. This rearrangement joins TRBV6-5 to TRBJ2-2; 12 nucleotides match TRBD2. CDR1 is MNHEY, CDR2 SVGAGI, per germline. V shed 2 bases and J 6 bases; nucleotides not matched to a gene: 4. This CDR3 region has 16 residues. The CDR3 is CASSYLTSGRPGELFF. In nucleotides, the CDR3 is TGTGCCAGCAGTTACCTGACTAGCGGGAGACCCGGGGAGCTGTTTTTT.

This chain connects TRBV5-4 to TRBJ2-7; TRBD2 matches at 12 bases. V was pared by 5 bases and J by 6 bases, with 9 bases of the junction left unmatched. CDR3 length equals 15 residues. Germline assignment: CDR1 SGHNT and CDR2 YYREEE (reference sequence). The CDR3 DNA follows: TGTGCCAGCAGAGTGGAGACTAGCGGGAGCGGCGAGCAGTACTTC. Residues: CASRVETSGSGEQYF.

This rearrangement joins TRBV12-5 to TRBJ2-1, with D tentatively TRBD2 (5 bases). V lost 6 bases and J 1 base, leaving 7 bases between the germline ends. This CDR3 comprises 13 residues. Germline V gives CDR1 LGHNT, CDR2 FRNRAP. CDR3 amino acids: CASGSGSYNEQFF. In DNA, the CDR3 is TGTGCTAGTGGGAGCGGATCCTACAATGAGCAGTTCTTC.

This clonotype showed up many times. V is TRBV7-2 and J is TRBJ1-5; D call uncertain. V lost 1 base to trimming and J lost 4 bases, with 5 bases between them. This CDR3 region has 13 residues. Germline CDR1 reads SGHTA; CDR2 reads FQGNSA. The CDR3 loop reads CASSLVGNQPQHF. The CDR3 DNA reads TGTGCCAGCAGCTTAGTGGGAAATCAGCCCCAGCATTTT.

V usage is TRBV30 and J usage is TRBJ1-1; D remains unclear. Germline CDR1 GTSNPN, CDR2 SVGIG (reference sequence). The CDR3 runs to 11 residues. V gave up 7 bases and J gave up 1 base, with 7 bases separating them. CDR3 bases: TGTGCCTCATGGACGAACACTGAAGCTTTCTTT. It codes for CASWTNTEAFF.

The chain carries TRBV11-2 and TRBJ1-2, with 7 bases lining up with TRBD1. The germline V gene has CDR1 SGHAT and CDR2 FQNNGV. This CDR3 contains 17 residues. V dropped 1 base and J dropped 0; count of bases not matched to a gene: 8. CDR3 region: CASSLARDSRPNYGYTF. The DNA of the CDR3 is TGTGCCAGCAGCTTAGCGCGGGACAGCAGACCTAACTATGGCTACACCTTC.

This clonotype occurred many times. This chain connects TRBV7-2 to TRBJ2-3, with D hard to call. Germline lookup yields CDR1 SGHTA and CDR2 FQGNSA. Trimming removed 5 bases from V and 5 bases from J, with 8 bases in between. The CDR3 extends over 12 amino acids. For the CDR3, the DNA is TGTGCCAGCAGCCCCACCCTAGATACGCAGTATTTT. Its protein is CASSPTLDTQYF.

This clonotype was counted at least ten times. The chain has TRBV7-8 and TRBJ2-7; D is ambiguous. This CDR3 comprises 13 residues. Germline V lookup: CDR1 SGHVS, CDR2 FQNEAQ. Between the trimmed V and J ends, which lost 1 base and 6 bases, there was a span of 10 bases. This CDR3 is CASSLGNTPEQYF. The CDR3 nucleotides are TGTGCCAGCAGCTTAGGAAATACTCCCGAGCAGTACTTC.

This sequence joins TRBV7-2 and TRBJ2-3, with 8 bases aligning to TRBD2. After removal of 2 bases from V and 5 bases from J, the junction contained 9 bases not matched to a gene. CDR3 length: 16 amino acids. CDR1 is SGHTA and CDR2 is FQGNSA in the germline V gene. The CDR3 nucleotides read TGTGCCAGCAGCTTAATAGCGGGAAGAAGCGGAGATACGCAGTATTTT. Translated: CASSLIAGRSGDTQYF. The full variable domain, with the rest looked up from reference TRBV7-2 and TRBJ2-3, is GAGVSQSPSNKVTEKGKDVELRCDPISGHTALYWYRQSLGQGLEFLIYFQGNSAPDKSGLPSDRFSAERTGGSVSTLTIQRTQQEDSAVYLCASSLIAGRSGDTQYFGPGTRLTVL.